This T cell receptor (beta chain) was recovered during a study of early T cells in non-severe SARS-CoV-2 infection. Study-level background: Chains stayed unpaired after sequencing of bulk RNA from unsorted whole blood. Overall study results and limits: Clonotype matching in VDJdb favored anti-spike CD8 responses and did not capture private and CD4 specificities.

Researchers tagged individual cDNA molecules with unique molecular identifiers. TCRdb reanalysed the 5' RACE reads using MiXCR and keeps one entry per CDR3 protein. Among nearly 80,000 distinct CDR3 sequences listed, roughly 12% were seen once. The V end was cut by 3 bases, the J end by 4 bases, with 15 bases between. The CDR3 consists of 16 residues. Germline V CDR1 and CDR2: SNHLY, FYNNEI. This clonotype was found a few times. Antigen specificity is unknown. V usage is TRBV2 and J usage is TRBJ2-2, with D maybe TRBD2 (5 bases). Sequenced sample: whole blood. The clonotype comes from an adult who was a healthcare worker with PCR-confirmed SARS-CoV-2 infection or an uninfected control (not recorded which). The CDR3 coding sequence is TGTGCCAGCAGTGATAGTAGAGGGAAACTCACCGGGGAGCTGTTTTTT. Protein product: CASSDSRGKLTGELFF.